The clone carrying this T cell receptor (beta chain) was detected ten times or more. No antigen is known for it. The data originate from a study of T-cell memory formation after mild COVID-19. Study in general: In these data, TCR clusters were largely donor specific.

TCRdb processed the 5' RACE reads anew with MiXCR; each CDR3 protein has one entry. The sample carries under 450,000 distinct CDR3 sequences, about an eighth recorded once. Study results and caveats: Contracting clones localized mainly to CM and EM when CD4+ and mainly to EMRA when CD8+. Contracting clones from day 15 to 85 showed balanced CD4/CD8; later expanders favored CD4+.

This sequence was found in a man between 18 and 29 years old who had mild COVID-19 (a few samples of this study predate the infection). Cell type and time point are not known. Sequenced input: PBMCs or a T cell subset sorted from them (not recorded which).

CDR3 sequence (DNA): TGTGCCAGCACCGCGGGGGCAGGAGTACTGGGGGGCTACACCTTC. Translating it yields CASTAGAGVLGGYTF. V usage is TRBV12-3 or TRBV12-4 and J usage is TRBJ1-2; TRBD1 might be the D (6 bases). Trimming left V 7 bases short and J 8 bases short, with 23 bases between. The CDR3 runs 15 residues.